These T cell receptor beta chains were read from a single sample in a study of T cells and Merkel cell carcinoma outcomes. Using immunoSEQ multiplex PCR, the repertoire was profiled, and TCRdb retains in-frame clones only, with some absent. The table has more than 12,000 clones, roughly 92% seen once. Sequenced sample: tumor tissue from Merkel cell carcinoma. The receptors stem from a human donor with Merkel cell carcinoma. Both conserved end residues are part of each CDR3.

j_call	v_call	cdr3_aa
TRBJ2-3	TRBV5-1	CASSFDWGDTQYF
TRBJ2-2	TRBV11-3	CASSLAKGELFF
TRBJ1-2	TRBV5-1	CASSPGTGHYGYTF
TRBJ2-1	TRBV7-3	CASSLTVADEQFF
TRBJ2-6	TRBV7-9	CASSTRNNLLF
TRBJ1-1	TRBV5-1	CASSLLSQSTEAFF
TRBJ1-2	TRBV20-1	CSAFDGNGYTF
TRBJ1-5	TRBV29-1	CSAAGTNTGSQHF
TRBJ1-1	TRBV5-1	CATTKAGGHTEAFF
TRBJ1-1	TRBV11-2	CASSLGQTAPFF
TRBJ1-2	TRBV7-9	CASSNSNYGYTF
TRBJ2-7	TRBV7-8	CASVSMVGLAPYEQYF
TRBJ2-7	TRBV28	CASTQQSYEQYF
TRBJ2-7	TRBV25-1	CASSGFTPVGSYEQYF
TRBJ2-6	TRBV7-8	CASSTYRDRAGTGANVLTF
TRBJ2-1	TRBV15	CATSREGQGSFEQFF
TRBJ1-3	TRBV4-2	CASSQESRGNTIYF
TRBJ2-1	TRBV4-1	CASSQEEGPEQFF
TRBJ1-1	TRBV15	CATSRDTTENTEAFF
TRBJ1-1	TRBV5-6	CASSLVAYTEAFF
TRBJ1-1	TRBV7-2	CASSLQVNTEAFF
TRBJ1-1	TRBV5-4	CASSLQGRPEAFF
TRBJ1-5	TRBV30	CASSGQGASNQPQHF
TRBJ2-7	TRBV23-1	CASSPYEQYF